A selection of T cell receptor beta chains follows, all from one sample in a study of graft-versus-host responses after intestinal transplantation. Measured with immunoSEQ multiplex PCR; TCRdb has only the in-frame clones, and not every one. The sample records more than 95,000 clones, roughly 87% being singletons. Their recognized antigens are unknown. Material: unstimulated CD4+ T cells sorted from spleen or lymph node cells, obtained before intestinal transplant. The source of these receptors is a human donor who received an intestinal transplant. Each CDR3 is given with its conserved first and last residue. The D gene is left open where the match is weak. A clone size is listed for some rows: how often the clone was seen (once, few, many), or a class if it is expanded.

clone_size,v_call,d_call,j_call,cdr3_nt,cdr3_aa
.,TRBV14,.,TRBJ2-1,TGTGCCAGCAGCCAAACCCGGGGGAAGCAGTTCTTC,CASSQTRGKQFF
.,TRBV6-1,TRBD1,TRBJ2-7,TGTGCCAGCAGTGAAGGGACAGGGCATTTAGAGCAGTACTTC,CASSEGTGHLEQYF
.,TRBV11-2,.,TRBJ1-4,TGTGCCAGCAGCTTGGGCGGGCCTGCAACTAATGAAAAACTGTTTTTT,CASSLGGPATNEKLFF
.,TRBV19,.,TRBJ2-1,TGTGCCAGTAGTATCGGGTTGAGGGGGCAGTTCTTC,CASSIGLRGQFF
.,TRBV2,TRBD2,TRBJ2-5,TGTGCCAGCATCGGGCAGTCCTGGTCTTTTACTAGCGGGGCGTGGGAGACCCAGTACTTC,CASIGQSWSFTSGAWETQYF
.,TRBV4-1,.,TRBJ1-2,TGCGCCAGCAGCCAAGACAACTATGGCTACACCTTC,CASSQDNYGYTF
.,TRBV5-1,TRBD1,TRBJ2-7,TGCGCCAGCAGCCCGGGACAGGGATATTCCTACGAGCAGTACTTC,CASSPGQGYSYEQYF
.,TRBV11-2,.,TRBJ1-4,TGTGCCACGACAAAGGGAATCTCTAATGAAAAACTGTTTTTT,CATTKGISNEKLFF
.,TRBV7-6,TRBD1,TRBJ2-5,TGTGCCAGCAGCACCTGGGACAGGGACAGACAAGAGACCCAGTACTTC,CASSTWDRDRQETQYF
.,TRBV30,.,TRBJ2-1,TGTGCCTGGATAGGACTGAAGACGAGTAAGCAGTTCTTC,CAWIGLKTSKQFF
.,TRBV10-2,TRBD2,TRBJ2-1,TGCGCCAGCAGTGTTATGTTCGGGGGGGGGTACAATGAGCAGTTCTTC,CASSVMFGGGYNEQFF
.,TRBV29-1,TRBD1,TRBJ2-7,TGCAGCGTTGATTGGACAGGGAACGAGCAGTACTTC,CSVDWTGNEQYF
.,TRBV4-1,TRBD2,TRBJ2-5,TGCGCCAGCAGCCAAGCCCTAGCGGGGGGGCAAGAGACCCAGTACTTC,CASSQALAGGQETQYF
.,TRBV7-3,TRBD2,TRBJ2-6,TGTGCCAGCAGCTTCTTGGGACTAGCGGACCTCGCACTAGGGGCCAACGTCCTGACTTTC,CASSFLGLADLALGANVLTF
.,TRBV19,.,TRBJ1-4,TGTGCCAGTAGTGCAGCTGGGCTTGGTGAAAAACTGTTTTTT,CASSAAGLGEKLFF
.,TRBV9,TRBD2,TRBJ2-7,TGTGCCAGCAGCGTAGGAGGGCTAGCGGGGGGCGAGCAGTACTTC,CASSVGGLAGGEQYF
.,TRBV10-3,.,TRBJ2-5,TGTGCCATCAGTGAGGGAACTGGGAAAGAGACCCAGTACTTC,CAISEGTGKETQYF
.,TRBV19,.,TRBJ2-7,TGTGCCAGTAGCGCTGGGACTGGCGGCTTCTACGAGCAGTACTTC,CASSAGTGGFYEQYF
once,TRBV5-4,TRBD1,TRBJ1-2,TGTGCCAGCAGCTTGGGTGGGACAGCCGCTAAAGCTAACTATGGCTACACCTTC,CASSLGGTAAKANYGYTF
once,TRBV5-1,.,TRBJ2-7,TGCGCCAGCAGCTTGGAAGGGTCCTCGGGCGAGCAGTACTTC,CASSLEGSSGEQYF
once,TRBV19,TRBD2,TRBJ2-7,TGTGCCAGTAGTATTCTAGCGGGAGGTTCCTACGAGCAGTACTTC,CASSILAGGSYEQYF
.,TRBV5-1,.,TRBJ1-1,TGCGCCAGCAGCTTTGGCAGGGAGAACACTGAAGCTTTCTTT,CASSFGRENTEAFF
few,TRBV14,TRBD2,TRBJ2-3,TGTGCCAGCAGCCAACCAACTAGCGGGAGGGCGAGCACAGATACGCAGTATTTT,CASSQPTSGRASTDTQYF
.,TRBV25-1,.,TRBJ2-1,TGTGCCAGCAAATTTTACAATGAGCAGTTCTTC,CASKFYNEQFF
.,TRBV5-1,.,TRBJ2-5,TGCGCCAGCAGCTTGGTATGGCGGGGTCGTGGAGAGACCCAGTACTTC,CASSLVWRGRGETQYF
.,TRBV4-1,.,TRBJ2-3,TGCGCCAGCAGCCATAGAGGGGGTAGTATCGCAGATACGCAGTATTTT,CASSHRGGSIADTQYF
.,TRBV7-2,.,TRBJ1-6,TGTGCCAGCAGCCCCCGCGAGGGCGCGACCCTCCACTTT,CASSPREGATLHF
.,TRBV19,TRBD1,TRBJ1-4,TGTGCCAGTAGTAAACCGGGACAGGGGACTGAAAAACTGTTTTTT,CASSKPGQGTEKLFF
once,TRBV7-2,.,TRBJ2-2,TGTGCCAGCAGGGGCGGGGTAGCGGCAAAGGGGGAGCTGTTTTTT,CASRGGVAAKGELFF
.,TRBV11-2,.,TRBJ2-2,TGTGCCAGCAGCTCCAACACAGGGCCTTTCACCGGGGAGCTGTTTTTT,CASSSNTGPFTGELFF
.,TRBV12-2,.,TRBJ2-3,TGTGCAAGTCGCTCGGGAGGGCCTAGAGATACGCAGTATTTT,CASRSGGPRDTQYF
.,TRBV5-1,.,TRBJ2-5,TGCGCCAGCAGCCAGGCCCCCCAAGAGACCCAGTACTTC,CASSQAPQETQYF
.,TRBV29-1,.,TRBJ2-3,TGCAGCGTTGGATTGAGACAGACCGATACGCAGTATTTT,CSVGLRQTDTQYF
.,TRBV6-5,.,TRBJ1-2,TGTGCCAGCAGTGGGGTAGAGCGCGGCTACACCTTC,CASSGVERGYTF
.,TRBV4-1,.,TRBJ2-3,TGCGCCAGCAGCCGGCAGGGAGTGGACCCGGGGACAGATACGCAGTATTTT,CASSRQGVDPGTDTQYF
.,TRBV6-5,TRBD1,TRBJ1-1,TGTGCCAGCAGGCCGAGGGGGCTGAGAACTGAAGCTTTCTTT,CASRPRGLRTEAFF
.,TRBV28,.,TRBJ2-7,TGTGCCAGCAGTTCCTCCGGCAGGCCTAAATCCTACGAGCAGTACTTC,CASSSSGRPKSYEQYF
.,TRBV19,.,TRBJ1-1,TGTGCCAGTAGTATGGCCCCGGGGAGGCGGACTGAAGCTTTCTTT,CASSMAPGRRTEAFF
.,TRBV5-1,.,TRBJ2-5,TGCGCCAGCAGCTGGTTGGACGGGGTGGGCCAAGAGACCCAGTACTTC,CASSWLDGVGQETQYF
.,TRBV11-1,.,TRBJ2-1,TGTGCCAGCAGCTCAAAAGAGTGGAGCTTAGTGCACAATGAGCAGTTCTTC,CASSSKEWSLVHNEQFF
.,TRBV5-6,.,TRBJ1-5,TGTGCCAGCAGCTCAATGGGCGGGGGGCGCGTTCAGCCCCAGCATTTT,CASSSMGGGRVQPQHF
.,TRBV14,.,TRBJ1-3,TGTGCCAGCAGCCAAAGGTCTGGACGGGTCTCTGGAAACACCATATATTTT,CASSQRSGRVSGNTIYF
.,TRBV6-5,.,TRBJ2-5,TGTGCCAGCAGTTACTCGCTTGCGACTGGGACCCAGTACTTC,CASSYSLATGTQYF
.,TRBV9,.,TRBJ1-2,TGTGCCAGCAGCGTAGGGTCAGGGAACTATGGCTACACCTTC,CASSVGSGNYGYTF
.,TRBV28,TRBD2,TRBJ2-7,TGTGCCAGCAGTTTATGGGCAGCCGGGACTAGGCCCTACGAGCAGTACTTC,CASSLWAAGTRPYEQYF
.,TRBV10-3,TRBD1,TRBJ2-2,TGTGCCATCAGACCGTCCGGGACAGGGGACACCGGGGAGCTGTTTTTT,CAIRPSGTGDTGELFF
.,TRBV6-5,.,TRBJ1-1,TGTGCCAGCAGTCGAGTGGAGAACACTGAAGCTTTCTTT,CASSRVENTEAFF
.,TRBV2,.,TRBJ2-2,TGTGCCAGCAGTGAAAATGGCCGCTCGAACACCGGGGAGCTGTTTTTT,CASSENGRSNTGELFF
.,TRBV7-3,.,TRBJ2-7,TGTGCCAGCAGCTCCCCCCGGGGTGTCGGGTACGAGCAGTACTTC,CASSSPRGVGYEQYF
.,TRBV6-6,TRBD1,TRBJ2-1,TGTGCCAGCAGACCCGGGACAGGGGTCGGAAATGAGCAGTTCTTC,CASRPGTGVGNEQFF
.,TRBV6-5,.,TRBJ2-1,TGTGCCAGCAGTTACGGGGGGAACTACAATGAGCAGTTCTTC,CASSYGGNYNEQFF
.,TRBV7-9,.,TRBJ2-3,TGTGCCAGCAGCTCAGGGGGCACAGATACGCAGTATTTT,CASSSGGTDTQYF